Reported below is one TCR beta chain. Its antigen is as yet unknown. Germline-derived CDR1 and CDR2 are SGHTA and FQGNSA. The CDR3 sequence is 14 residues long. J was trimmed by 9 bases and V by 5 bases; bases with no gene match: 10. The sample is drawn from a study of cytomegalovirus exposure and HLA in healthy donors. Notes on the study in general: Despite most TCR sequences being rare, some public TCRs occurred in many donors.

TCRdb keeps only in-frame clones here, not all; method: immunoSEQ multiplex PCR. The sample yields 100,000 to 150,000 clones, around 90% seen once. This receptor was identified in a woman younger than 35 in good health and CMV-seronegative. Source material: PBMCs. The V and J genes are TRBV7-2 and TRBJ2-1, with TRBD2 identical over 7 bases. CDR3 sequence reads: CASSPTPGLTEQFF. For the CDR3, the DNA is TGTGCCAGCAGCCCCACCCCGGGACTAACTGAGCAGTTCTTC.